One T cell receptor beta chain is described in this entry. Its target is unknown. Other DNA sequences in this sample translate to the same CDR3. This CDR3 has 13 amino acids. V lost 2 bases, J lost 1 base, and 5 bases lay in between. Germline CDR1 reads SNHLY; CDR2 reads FYNNEI. These data originate in a study of OX40 agonist ivuxolimab in advanced cancers. Study-level findings and limits: Circulating CD4+ and CD8+ T cells showed clonal expansion by week 6 at 0.1 to 3.0 mg/kg.

Sequencing was performed with immunoSEQ multiplex PCR; in TCRdb, only in-frame clones are kept and a portion is missing. In the table there are about 98,000 clones, 87% of which are singletons. Sampling times: baseline, cycle 4 day 1, cycle 7 day 1. This chain links TRBV2 with TRBJ1-1, with unresolved D. The material sequenced was CD4+ or CD8+ T cells sorted from blood, taken in a trial of the OX40 agonist ivuxolimab. This sequence originates from an adult with an advanced solid tumor such as melanoma, head and neck, liver or kidney cancer. This chain's CDR3 is CASSERANTEAFF. For the CDR3, the DNA is TGTGCCAGCAGTGAACGCGCGAACACTGAAGCTTTCTTT.